Following are 32 T cell receptor beta chains from one sample sequenced in a study of cytomegalovirus exposure and HLA in healthy donors. PCR was performed using 60 Vbeta and 13 Jbeta primers. Only in-frame clones appear in the TCRdb table, and some are missing; sequencing was by immunoSEQ multiplex PCR. The table includes some 190,000 clones, roughly 81% detected once. Source material: PBMCs. All receptors come from a woman aged 25 to 39 in good health and CMV-seropositive.

This chain connects TRBV6-1 to TRBJ1-5, with 7 bases identical to TRBD1. Germline V gene lookup returns CDR1 MNHNS and CDR2 SASEGT. The CDR3 is 15 residues long. V trimming: 0 bases; J trimming: 7 bases; junction bases outside the gene matches: 6. The CDR3 region has the DNA TGTGCCAGCAGTGAAGCGCAGGGGGGACCGCAGCCCCAGCATTTT. This encodes CASSEAQGGPQPQHF.

The rearrangement links TRBV19 to TRBJ1-1; D is ambiguous. V gave up 3 bases and J gave up 0 bases, with 20 bases separating them. Germline V gene sequence: CDR1 LNHDA, CDR2 SQIVND (reference sequence). The CDR3 is 18 amino acids. The CDR3: CASSITPLGGPMNTEAFF. The CDR3 DNA sequence: TGTGCCAGTAGTATTACCCCCCTGGGAGGCCCCATGAACACTGAAGCTTTCTTT.

The gene calls are TRBV7-8 and TRBJ2-7; 8 bases agree with TRBD1. Per the germline V gene, CDR1 is SGHVS and CDR2 is FQNEAQ. The CDR3 has 15 amino acids. V dropped 5 bases and J dropped 6; count of bases not matched to a gene: 12. The CDR3 coding sequence is TGTGCCAGCAGCCTAGGACAGGGTACCTTCTCCGAGCAGTACTTC. Translation gives CASSLGQGTFSEQYF.

The V and J genes are TRBV19 and TRBJ2-1; tentatively, D is TRBD2 (5 bases). V was pared by 4 bases and J by 4 bases, with 14 bases between. From germline, CDR1 is LNHDA and CDR2 SQIVND (reference sequence). This CDR3 is 15 amino acids long. In nucleotides, the CDR3 is TGTGCCAGTAGTAGACAATCACTAGGTTACAATGAGCAGTTCTTC. This gives the protein CASSRQSLGYNEQFF.

The rearrangement joins TRBV9 to TRBJ1-6; TRBD1 aligns across 8 bases. This CDR3 contains 15 residues. With 3 bases clipped from V and 6 bases from J, the junction kept 5 bases outside the gene matches. CDR1 is SGDLS and CDR2 is YYNGEE in the germline V gene. The CDR3 coding sequence is TGTGCCAGCAGCGGAGGACAGGGATCTAATTCACCCCTCCACTTT. Translation: CASSGGQGSNSPLHF.

This clone appeared once. This chain connects TRBV9 to TRBJ2-7, with a weak D call TRBD1 (6 bases). CDR1 is SGDLS, CDR2 YYNGEE, per germline. Trimming took off 2 bases at V and 6 bases at J, with 21 bases between the two ends. CDR3 length: 16 residues. The CDR3 nucleotides are TGTGCCAGCAGCGTCTTTAGTGGACAGTCCCTTGGCGAGCAGTACTTC. Amino acids: CASSVFSGQSLGEQYF.

Only a few counts were recorded for this clone. The rearrangement links TRBV11-2 to TRBJ1-5; D might be TRBD1 (6 bases). Germline CDR1 is SGHAT and CDR2 is FQNNGV. V was clipped by 1 base and J by 5 bases, with 15 bases between them. The CDR3 has 16 residues. CDR3 DNA sequence: TGTGCCAGCAGCTTAGGTGCGGGGGCCTCTGATCAGCCCCAGCATTTT. This codes for CASSLGAGASDQPQHF.

Here the CDR3 DNA reads TGTGCCAGCAGCTACCGGGACAGGGCCTACGAGCAGTACTTC. Protein sequence: CASSYRDRAYEQYF. The chain joins TRBV11-3 to TRBJ2-7; 9 positions match TRBD1. The CDR3 is made up of 14 amino acids. Germline V gives CDR1 SGHNT, CDR2 YENEEA. Trimming at V came to 4 bases and at J to 2 bases, leaving 3 bases not matched to a gene. Supplemented by reference TRBV11-3 and TRBJ2-7, the full variable domain reads EAGVVQSPRYKIIEKKQPVAFWCNPISGHNTLYWYLQNLGQGPELLIRYENEEAVDDSQLPKDRFSAERLKGVDSTLKIQPAELGDSAVYLCASSYRDRAYEQYFGPGTRLTVT.

This clone was observed a few times. The V gene is TRBV23-1, the J gene TRBJ2-7; 9 positions match TRBD2. TRBV23-1 is identified as an open reading frame with a role that is uncertain. The CDR3 is 15 amino acids. J was trimmed by 3 bases and V by 6 bases; bases with no gene match: 9. The CDR3 region is CASSLGLAQFYEQYF. CDR3 nucleotide sequence: TGCGCCAGCAGCCTCGGACTAGCGCAATTCTACGAGCAGTACTTC.

The chain combines TRBV2 with TRBJ2-1; tentative D call: TRBD1 (6 bases). V was trimmed by 4 bases and J by 7 bases, leaving 17 bases between them. CDR3 size: 15 residues. The germline V gene encodes CDR1 SNHLY and CDR2 FYNNEI. The CDR3 sequence is CASSAQGRLVNEQFF. The CDR3 DNA reads TGTGCCAGCAGTGCCCAGGGGCGGCTTGTAAATGAGCAGTTCTTC.

This CDR3 is CAISPGLAGEETQYF. The CDR3 DNA sequence: TGTGCCATCAGTCCGGGACTAGCGGGAGAAGAGACCCAGTACTTC. The V call is TRBV10-3, the J call TRBJ2-5; 14 bases fit TRBD2. V lost 5 bases, J lost 3 bases, and 2 bases stayed unmatched. CDR1 and CDR2 (germline): ENHRY, SYGVKD. The CDR3 loop spans 15 amino acids.

This clone has only a few counts. The genes are TRBV4-1 and TRBJ2-3; 7 nucleotides agree with TRBD1. Germline lookup yields CDR1 MGHRA and CDR2 YSYEKL. V gave up 4 bases and J gave up 2 bases; unmatched junction bases: 3. This CDR3 contains 14 residues. DNA of the CDR3: TGCGCCAGCAGCCCTGACAGGGTCACAGATACGCAGTATTTT. Translating gives CASSPDRVTDTQYF.

This sequence joins TRBV6-1 and TRBJ2-7; TRBD1 is a possible D gene (5 bases). Per germline, CDR1 MNHNS and CDR2 SASEGT. CDR3 length: 13 amino acids. Trimming pared 6 bases from V and 0 bases from J, leaving 9 bases between. CDR3 amino acids: CASRIGASYEQYF. For the CDR3, the DNA is TGTGCCAGCAGGATTGGGGCCTCCTACGAGCAGTACTTC.

The chain joins TRBV7-9 to TRBJ1-2; 11 bases align to TRBD1. This CDR3 region has 17 residues. After removal of 7 bases from V and 2 bases from J, the junction contained 12 bases not matched to a gene. Germline CDR1 reads SEHNR; CDR2 reads FQNEAQ (reference sequence). CDR3 DNA sequence: TGTGCCAGCATCGGTGTGGGACAGGGGGAAGAGAACTATGGCTACACCTTC. Its translation is CASIGVGQGEENYGYTF.

This clone was detected once. The chain has TRBV28 and TRBJ2-7; D might be TRBD2 (6 bases). Germline CDR1 MDHEN, CDR2 SYDVKM. Trimming took 6 bases from V and 5 from J, leaving 14 bases between them. This CDR3 has 13 residues. The CDR3, as DNA: TGTGCCAGCAGCCTCGGGAGCTACAACGAGCAGTACTTC. Its translation is CASSLGSYNEQYF.

V usage is TRBV6-1 and J usage is TRBJ2-5; 10 bases align to TRBD1. Germline lookup yields CDR1 MNHNS and CDR2 SASEGT. The CDR3 extends over 14 amino acids. The V segment lost 6 bases and the J segment 4 bases; nucleotides outside the gene matches: 5. CDR3 sequence: CASRTGGAGETQYF. The DNA of the CDR3 is TGTGCCAGCAGGACAGGGGGCGCAGGAGAGACCCAGTACTTC.

The V and J genes are TRBV28 and TRBJ2-2; 8 positions agree with TRBD1. V was clipped by 6 bases and J by 6 bases; unmatched bases: 3. The V gene's germline CDR1 is MDHEN and CDR2 SYDVKM. This CDR3 region has 13 residues. The CDR3 DNA is TGTGCCAGCAGGCCACAGGGGGCCGGGGAGCTGTTTTTT. Translation: CASRPQGAGELFF.

This sequence joins TRBV7-9 and TRBJ2-7; D is perhaps TRBD2 (6 bases). With 5 bases removed from V and 1 base from J, the gap between germline ends came to 12 bases. The CDR3 contains 14 residues. Germline CDR1 SEHNR, CDR2 FQNEAQ (reference sequence). CDR3 loop: CASSPGLRSYEQYF. In nucleotides, the CDR3 is TGTGCCAGCAGCCCGGGACTTCGATCCTACGAGCAGTACTTC.

Remarks on this clone: At the DNA level, this CDR3 is encoded by other sequences in the same sample as well. The chain combines TRBV7-9 with TRBJ1-1; 7 bases are shared with TRBD1. The CDR3 consists of 13 residues. Trimming cost V 7 bases and J 4 bases; bases outside gene matches: 6. Germline V gene lookup returns CDR1 SEHNR and CDR2 FQNEAQ (reference sequence). Written as DNA, the CDR3 is TGTGCCAGCACCCTCTCAGGGGGCACTGAAGCTTTCTTT. Amino acids: CASTLSGGTEAFF.

Only a few counts were recorded for this clone. Other nucleotide sequences in the sample specify the same CDR3. The gene calls are TRBV5-1 and TRBJ1-2; 9 bases align to TRBD1. The germline V gene encodes CDR1 SGHRS and CDR2 YFSETQ. The CDR3 totals 13 residues. With 5 bases clipped from V and 5 bases from J, the junction kept 4 bases outside the gene matches. CDR3 nucleotides: TGCGCCAGCAGTCTAGACAGGGGGTATGGCTACACCTTC. It encodes CASSLDRGYGYTF.

The chain uses TRBV7-9 and TRBJ1-5, with 9 positions matching TRBD1. In germline, CDR1 is SEHNR, CDR2 FQNEAQ (reference sequence). This CDR3 comprises 14 residues. The ends lost 3 bases at V and 5 bases at J; junction bases unmatched: 2. The DNA of the CDR3 is TGTGCCAGCAGCTTGACAGGGGGTCATCAGCCCCAGCATTTT. This encodes CASSLTGGHQPQHF.

This rearrangement joins TRBV5-1 to TRBJ2-7; 7 bases align to TRBD1. This CDR3 is 15 amino acids long. Germline loops: CDR1 SGHRS, CDR2 YFSETQ. Losses at the gene ends were 4 bases for V and 5 bases for J; bases not matched to a gene: 12. The CDR3 is CASSLTGRSIDEQYF. The CDR3 DNA reads as TGCGCCAGCAGCCTGACAGGGCGCTCCATTGACGAGCAGTACTTC.

V gene TRBV5-1 combines with J gene TRBJ1-1; D call uncertain. V shed 0 bases and J shed 1 base, with 4 bases lying between them. CDR1 SGHRS and CDR2 YFSETQ come from the germline V gene. This CDR3 region has 13 residues. DNA of the CDR3: TGCGCCAGCAGCTTGGAACAGAACACTGAAGCTTTCTTT. Encoded protein: CASSLEQNTEAFF.

This clone was observed once. The chain recombines TRBV27 with TRBJ1-1; 8 nucleotides align to TRBD1. Germline values: CDR1 MNHEY, CDR2 SMNVEV (reference sequence). The V and J ends lost 4 bases and 4 bases, in that order; junction bases with no gene match: 5. CDR3 length equals 14 residues. The CDR3 sequence is CASSYRTGGTEAFF. The CDR3 DNA reads as TGTGCCAGCAGTTACCGTACAGGGGGCACTGAAGCTTTCTTT.

V gene TRBV5-4 combines with J gene TRBJ1-1; no definite D call. From germline, CDR1 is SGHNT and CDR2 YYREEE (reference sequence). Trimming stripped 4 bases from V and 1 base from J, with 11 bases between. The CDR3 covers 14 residues. CDR3 amino acids: CASSTGSRNTEAFF. CDR3 sequence (DNA): TGTGCCAGCAGCACCGGTTCACGGAACACTGAAGCTTTCTTT.

This chain links TRBV29-1 with TRBJ1-1, with unresolved D. V lost 4 bases and J lost 7, with 13 bases in between. Germline CDR1 reads SQVTM; CDR2 reads ANQGSEA. The CDR3 has 12 residues. CDR3 bases: TGCAGCGTTGTATCTGCGCGGGGTGAAGCTTTCTTT. Translated: CSVVSARGEAFF.

This clone was counted only a few times. V usage is TRBV18 and J usage is TRBJ1-3; no firm D call. Trimming pared 0 bases from V and 2 bases from J, leaving 5 bases between. The CDR3 covers 14 residues. The germline CDR1 and CDR2 sequences are KGHSH and LQKENI. This CDR3 reads CASSPPAAGNTIYF. In DNA form, the CDR3 reads TGTGCCAGCTCACCACCGGCAGCTGGAAACACCATATATTTT. The full variable domain, completed using reference TRBV18 and TRBJ1-3, is NAGVMQNPRHLVRRRGQEARLRCSPMKGHSHVYWYRQLPEEGLKFMVYLQKENIIDESGMPKERFSAEFPKEGPSILRIQQVVRGDSAAYFCASSPPAAGNTIYFGEGSWLTVV.

The CDR3 spells CASSSPRDRGLDEQFF. CDR3 coding DNA: TGTGCCAGCAGCAGTCCACGGGACAGGGGGCTCGATGAGCAGTTCTTC. This chain connects TRBV14 to TRBJ2-1; 12 nucleotides match TRBD1. Germline V gene sequence: CDR1 SGHDN, CDR2 FVKESK. This CDR3 has 16 residues. V was clipped by 5 bases and J by 8 bases; unmatched bases: 10.

This clone was recorded once. V and J are TRBV5-1 and TRBJ2-7; 11 bases map to TRBD2. V trimming: 4 bases; J trimming: 4 bases; junction bases outside the gene matches: 7. CDR1 is SGHRS and CDR2 is YFSETQ in the germline V gene. The CDR3 covers 15 residues. CDR3: CASSPTSGSRYEQYF. The DNA for the CDR3 is TGCGCCAGCAGCCCTACTAGCGGGAGTAGGTACGAGCAGTACTTC.

As concerns this clone: The sample contains more than one DNA sequence encoding this CDR3. The chain combines TRBV7-9 with TRBJ1-3, with 9 bases matching TRBD1. V shed 5 bases and J 1 base; nucleotides not matched to a gene: 3. The length of the CDR3 is 15 residues. Looked up from germline, CDR1 is SEHNR and CDR2 is FQNEAQ (reference sequence). As DNA, the CDR3 is TGTGCCAGCAGCACGGGGACAGGGTCTGGAAACACCATATATTTT. Translating it yields CASSTGTGSGNTIYF.

The rearrangement joins TRBV5-1 to TRBJ1-3; D gene unclear. V lost 0 bases and J 7 bases, leaving 11 bases between the germline ends. CDR3 length: 14 residues. CDR1 is SGHRS and CDR2 is YFSETQ in the germline V gene. The CDR3 loop is CASSLEGGENTIYF. The CDR3 nucleotides are TGCGCCAGCAGCTTGGAAGGCGGCGAGAACACCATATATTTT.

The chain uses TRBV4-1 and TRBJ2-5; 10 bases line up with TRBD2. The last part of the DNA fits TRBJ2-7 better; the J call may be wrong. The germline CDR1 and CDR2 sequences are MGHRA and YSYEKL. The CDR3 totals 15 residues. Here the CDR3 DNA reads TGCGCCAGCAGCCACGACCTAGCGGGAGTGGGCGAGCAGTACTTC. Encoded protein: CASSHDLAGVGEQYF.